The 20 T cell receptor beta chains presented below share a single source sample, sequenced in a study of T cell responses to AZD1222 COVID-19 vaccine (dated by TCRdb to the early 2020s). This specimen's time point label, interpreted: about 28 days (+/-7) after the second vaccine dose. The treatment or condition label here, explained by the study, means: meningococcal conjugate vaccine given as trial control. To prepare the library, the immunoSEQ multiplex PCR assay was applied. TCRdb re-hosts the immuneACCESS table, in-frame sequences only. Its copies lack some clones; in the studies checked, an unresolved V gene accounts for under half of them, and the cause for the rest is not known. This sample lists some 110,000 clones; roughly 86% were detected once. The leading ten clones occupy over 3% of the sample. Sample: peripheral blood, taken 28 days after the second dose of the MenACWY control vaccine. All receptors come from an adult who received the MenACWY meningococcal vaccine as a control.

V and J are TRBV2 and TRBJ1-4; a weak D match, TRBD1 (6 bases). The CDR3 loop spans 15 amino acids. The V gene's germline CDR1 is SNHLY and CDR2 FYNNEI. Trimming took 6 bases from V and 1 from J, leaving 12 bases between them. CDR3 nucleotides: TGTGCCAGCAGCCCGGAACAGGGAACTAATGAAAAACTGTTTTTT. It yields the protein CASSPEQGTNEKLFF.

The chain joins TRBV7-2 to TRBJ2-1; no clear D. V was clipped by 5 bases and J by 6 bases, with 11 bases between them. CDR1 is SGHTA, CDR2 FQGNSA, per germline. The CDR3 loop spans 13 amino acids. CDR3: CASSLGPINEQFF. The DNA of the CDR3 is TGTGCCAGCAGCCTAGGCCCCATCAATGAGCAGTTCTTC.

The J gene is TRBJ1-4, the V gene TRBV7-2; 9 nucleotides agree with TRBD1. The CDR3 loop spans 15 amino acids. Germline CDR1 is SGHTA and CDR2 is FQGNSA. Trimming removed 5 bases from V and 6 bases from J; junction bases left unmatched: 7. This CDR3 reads CASSVGDRDDEKLFF. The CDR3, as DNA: TGTGCCAGCAGCGTGGGGGACAGGGACGATGAAAAACTGTTTTTT.

The CDR3 is CASSLAGSNEKLFF. CDR3 bases: TGTGCCAGCAGCTTAGCAGGATCTAATGAAAAACTGTTTTTT. This chain uses TRBV7-9 with TRBJ1-4; unclear D gene. The CDR3 has 14 residues. V was shortened by 0 bases and J by 3 bases, with 5 bases between the two germline ends. Looked up from germline, CDR1 is SEHNR and CDR2 is FQNEAQ (reference sequence).

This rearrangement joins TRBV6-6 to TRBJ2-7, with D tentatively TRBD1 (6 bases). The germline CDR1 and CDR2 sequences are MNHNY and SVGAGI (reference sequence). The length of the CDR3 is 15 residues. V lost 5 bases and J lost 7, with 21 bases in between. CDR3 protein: CASSHLDSVKGEQYF. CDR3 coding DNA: TGTGCCAGCAGTCACCTGGACAGCGTTAAAGGGGAGCAGTACTTC.

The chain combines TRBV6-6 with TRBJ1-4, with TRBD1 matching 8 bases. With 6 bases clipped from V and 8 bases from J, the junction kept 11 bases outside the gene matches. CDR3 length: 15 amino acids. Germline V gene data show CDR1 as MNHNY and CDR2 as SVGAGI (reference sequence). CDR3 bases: TGTGCCAGCAGGGAACCCGGACAGGGAGAGGAAAAACTGTTTTTT. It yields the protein CASREPGQGEEKLFF.

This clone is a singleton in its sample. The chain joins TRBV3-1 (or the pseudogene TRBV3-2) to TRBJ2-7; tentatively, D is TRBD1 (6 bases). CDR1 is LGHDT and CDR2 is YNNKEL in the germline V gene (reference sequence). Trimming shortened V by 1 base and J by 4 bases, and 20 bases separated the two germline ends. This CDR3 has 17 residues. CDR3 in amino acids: CASSQVSSGHRVYEQYF. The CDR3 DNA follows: TGTGCCAGCAGCCAAGTATCCTCGGGACATCGAGTTTACGAGCAGTACTTC.

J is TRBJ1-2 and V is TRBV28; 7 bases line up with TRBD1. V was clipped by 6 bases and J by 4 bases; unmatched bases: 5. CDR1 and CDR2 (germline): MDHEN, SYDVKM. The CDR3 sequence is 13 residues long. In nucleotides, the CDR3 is TGTGCCAGCAGCAACAGGGGAGGCTATGGCTACACCTTC. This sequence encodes CASSNRGGYGYTF.

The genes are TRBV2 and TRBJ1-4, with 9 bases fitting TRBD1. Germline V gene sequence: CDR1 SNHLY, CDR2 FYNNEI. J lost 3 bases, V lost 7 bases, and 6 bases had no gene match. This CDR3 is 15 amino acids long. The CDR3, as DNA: TGTGCCAGCAAGCGGACAGGGGCATCTAATGAAAAACTGTTTTTT. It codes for CASKRTGASNEKLFF.

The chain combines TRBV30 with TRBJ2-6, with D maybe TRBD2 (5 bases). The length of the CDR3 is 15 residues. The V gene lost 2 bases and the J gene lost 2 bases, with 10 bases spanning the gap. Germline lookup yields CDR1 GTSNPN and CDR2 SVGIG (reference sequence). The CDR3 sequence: CAWSPYGAGANVLTF. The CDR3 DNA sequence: TGTGCCTGGAGTCCGTACGGGGCTGGGGCCAACGTCCTGACTTTC. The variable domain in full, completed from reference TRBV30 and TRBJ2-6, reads SQTIHQWPATLVQPVGSPLSLECTVEGTSNPNLYWYRQAAGRGLQLLFYSVGIGQISSEVPQNLSASRPQDRQFILSSKKLLLSDSGFYLCAWSPYGAGANVLTFGAGSRLTVL.

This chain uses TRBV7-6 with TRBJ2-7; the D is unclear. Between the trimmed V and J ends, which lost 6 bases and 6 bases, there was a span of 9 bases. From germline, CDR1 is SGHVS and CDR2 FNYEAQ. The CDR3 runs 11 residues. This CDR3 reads CASSSGIEQYF. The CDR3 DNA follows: TGTGCCAGCAGTTCGGGCATCGAGCAGTACTTC.

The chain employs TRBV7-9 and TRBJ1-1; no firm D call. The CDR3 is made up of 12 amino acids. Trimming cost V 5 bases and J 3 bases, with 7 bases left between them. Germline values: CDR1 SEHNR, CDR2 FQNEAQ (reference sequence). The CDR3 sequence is CASSPRDTEAFF. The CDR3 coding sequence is TGTGCCAGCAGCCCCAGAGACACTGAAGCTTTCTTT. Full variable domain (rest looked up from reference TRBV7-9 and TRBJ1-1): DTGVSQNPRHKITKRGQNVTFRCDPISEHNRLYWYRQTLGQGPEFLTYFQNEAQLEKSRLLSDRFSAERPKGSFSTLEIQRTEQGDSAMYLCASSPRDTEAFFGQGTRLTVV.

For the CDR3, the DNA is TGTGCCAGCAGCGTTACAACAGGAAACTATGGCTACACCTTC. Translated, it gives CASSVTTGNYGYTF. This chain uses TRBV9 with TRBJ1-2; perhaps TRBD1 as D (5 bases). This CDR3 is 14 amino acids long. Germline V gene lookup returns CDR1 SGDLS and CDR2 YYNGEE. V shed 2 bases and J shed 2 bases, with 10 bases lying between them.

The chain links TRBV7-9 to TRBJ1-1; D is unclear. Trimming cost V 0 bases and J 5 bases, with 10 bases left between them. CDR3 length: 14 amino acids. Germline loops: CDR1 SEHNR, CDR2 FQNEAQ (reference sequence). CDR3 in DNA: TGTGCCAGCAGCTTAGCCGGGGAGCGGACTGAAGCTTTCTTT. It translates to CASSLAGERTEAFF.

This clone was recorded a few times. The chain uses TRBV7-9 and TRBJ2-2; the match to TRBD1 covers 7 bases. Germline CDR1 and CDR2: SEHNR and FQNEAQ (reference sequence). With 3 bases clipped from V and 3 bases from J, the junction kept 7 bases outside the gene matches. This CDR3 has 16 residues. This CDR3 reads CASSFEGGQDTGELFF. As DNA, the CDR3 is TGTGCCAGCAGCTTTGAGGGCGGACAGGACACCGGGGAGCTGTTTTTT.

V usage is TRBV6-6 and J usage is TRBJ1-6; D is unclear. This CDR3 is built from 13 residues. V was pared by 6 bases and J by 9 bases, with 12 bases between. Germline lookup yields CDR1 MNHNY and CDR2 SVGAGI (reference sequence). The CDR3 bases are TGTGCCAGCAGGGACTCCCTGGGTTCACCCCTCCACTTT. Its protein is CASRDSLGSPLHF.

The CDR3 spells CASSESGVSQPQHF. As DNA, the CDR3 is TGCGCCAGCAGTGAGTCAGGGGTGAGCCAGCCCCAGCATTTT. The V call is TRBV10-1, the J call TRBJ1-5, with a tentative D call TRBD1 (5 bases). This CDR3 is built from 14 residues. Trimming cost V 0 bases and J 7 bases, with 10 bases left between them. The germline V gene encodes CDR1 WNHNN and CDR2 SYGVQD (reference sequence).

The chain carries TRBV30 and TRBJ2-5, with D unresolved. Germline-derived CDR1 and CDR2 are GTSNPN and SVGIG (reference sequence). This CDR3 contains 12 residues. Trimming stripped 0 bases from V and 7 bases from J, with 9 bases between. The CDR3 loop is CAWSVARATQYF. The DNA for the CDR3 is TGTGCCTGGAGTGTAGCCCGGGCGACCCAGTACTTC.

The CDR3 coding sequence is TGCGCCAGCAGCCAACGAGACGGATTCAATCAGCCCCAGCATTTT. It is translated as CASSQRDGFNQPQHF. The chain joins TRBV4-1 to TRBJ1-5; no firm D call. V was clipped by 2 bases and J by 3 bases, with 11 bases between them. Germline CDR1 reads MGHRA; CDR2 reads YSYEKL. The length of the CDR3 is 15 residues.

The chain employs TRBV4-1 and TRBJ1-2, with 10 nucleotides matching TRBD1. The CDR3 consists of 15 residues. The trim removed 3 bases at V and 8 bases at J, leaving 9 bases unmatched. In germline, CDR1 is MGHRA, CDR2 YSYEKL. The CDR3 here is CASSQGDRGRDGYTF. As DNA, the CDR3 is TGCGCCAGCAGCCAGGGCGACAGGGGGCGAGACGGCTACACCTTC.